This T cell receptor (beta chain) was recovered during a study of blood T cell repertoires in COVID-19. The method was immunoSEQ multiplex PCR; TCRdb's version includes in-frame clones alone and lacks a portion of them. The repertoire holds around 370,000 clones, with over 80% as singletons. V lost 6 bases to trimming and J lost 5 bases; unmatched junction nucleotides: 7. Germline CDR1 and CDR2: LNHDA and SQIVND (reference sequence). The CDR3 is made up of 13 amino acids. Sample: peripheral blood. The chain combines TRBV19 with TRBJ2-7; 7 nucleotides match TRBD1. The clonotype comes from a woman aged 50 to 60 with COVID-19, enrolled during active disease. The CDR3 region has the DNA TGTGCCAGTAGCCTCACAGGGGTCCACGAGCAGTACTTC. Protein: CASSLTGVHEQYF.